The clone carrying this TCR beta chain was found many times. The antigen is not known. From the 5' RACE reads, TCRdb called clonotypes with MiXCR, one entry per CDR3 protein. The sample yields around 680,000 distinct CDR3 sequences, about 9.4% seen once. The record originates from a study of identical twins. All donors comprised healthy Caucasians. Study-level results: Models underestimated out-of-frame TCR alpha sharing in monozygotic twins.

These same data were also listed under a study on yellow fever vaccine responses in identical twins.

The source is a woman aged 18-35 years in good health. What was sequenced was PBMCs.

The CDR3 loop is CASSFRGQGHNEQFF. CDR3 nucleotide sequence: TGTGCCAGCAGTTTTAGGGGACAGGGGCACAATGAGCAGTTCTTC. The V gene is TRBV12-3 or TRBV12-4, the J gene TRBJ2-1; 10 bases agree with TRBD1. With V trimmed by 3 bases and J by 5 bases, 4 bases remained unmatched. The CDR3 spans 15 residues.